This is a list of T cell receptor beta chains from one sample in a study of neurological immune-mediated disorders. Each CDR3 protein is one row after TCRdb ran MiXCR on the 5' RACE reads. The sample yields over 75,000 distinct CDR3 sequences, about 5% seen once. The sample taken for sequencing was PBMCs. These receptors all come from a woman aged 60-75 years with multiple sclerosis. Both conserved end residues are part of each CDR3. Fields, in order: J gene, D gene, V gene, clone size, CDR3 DNA, CDR3 protein. D genes are given only for firm matches. The size entry is marked missing in some rows and otherwise reads once, few, many or a size class.

TRBJ1-1 TRBD1 TRBV5-8 many TGTGCCAGCAGCTTGGCGGTAGGGACAGGGAGCACTGAAGCTTTCTTT CASSLAVGTGSTEAFF
TRBJ2-3 . TRBV7-9 many TGTGCCAGCAGCTTAGACACAGGGTTGATCACAGATACGCAGTATTTT CASSLDTGLITDTQYF
TRBJ2-3 . TRBV23-1 . TGCGCCAGCAGTCAATCCCCGGCCCTAGGGGGTACGCAGTATTTT CASSQSPALGGTQYF
TRBJ1-2 . TRBV12-3/TRBV12-4 . TGTGCCAGCAGCCCCGGAGGGGGTGGCTACACCTTC CASSPGGGGYTF
TRBJ2-1 . TRBV3-1 many TGTGCCAGCAGCCAAGGAGGGTTGGTAGTTTTCGGTGAGCAGTTCTTC CASSQGGLVVFGEQFF
TRBJ1-3 . TRBV12-3/TRBV12-4 many TGTGCCAGCATCCCTGAGGCCGGAAACACCATATATTTT CASIPEAGNTIYF
TRBJ2-2 . TRBV7-2 many TGTGCCAGCAGCTTCGACCGATCGAGAACCGGGGAGCTGTTTTTT CASSFDRSRTGELFF
TRBJ1-2 . TRBV20-1 few TGCAGTGCTAGAGTACAGCAGGGAACTTATGGCTACACCTTC CSARVQQGTYGYTF
TRBJ1-1 . TRBV5-1 few TGCGCCAGCAGCTTGTCAGGAGCCACGAACACTGAAGCTTTCTTT CASSLSGATNTEAFF
TRBJ2-2 TRBD2 TRBV5-1 many TGCGCCAGCAGCCCGGGACTAGACACCGGGGAGCTGTTTTTT CASSPGLDTGELFF
TRBJ1-5 . TRBV5-1 many TGCGCCAGCAGCCGAGGGGGTTCGACCAATCAGCCCCAGCATTTT CASSRGGSTNQPQHF
TRBJ2-1 TRBD2 TRBV12-3/TRBV12-4 . TGTGCCAGCAGTCCTAGCGGGGGGAGGTACAATGAGCAGTTCTTC CASSPSGGRYNEQFF
TRBJ2-5 TRBD2 TRBV5-1 many TGCGCCAGCAGCCCTACTAGCGGGAGACAAGAGACCCAGTACTTC CASSPTSGRQETQYF
TRBJ1-3 TRBD1 TRBV5-1 many TGCGCCAGCGGGGACAGGAGCTCTGGAAACACCATATATTTT CASGDRSSGNTIYF
TRBJ2-2 . TRBV20-1 many TGCAGTGCTAGTCAGGGTCTGGCCGGGGAGCTGTTTTTT CSASQGLAGELFF
TRBJ2-7 . TRBV5-1 . TGCGCCAGCAGCTTGGGGCAAGATGCCTACGAGCAGTACTTC CASSLGQDAYEQYF
TRBJ1-1 . TRBV12-3/TRBV12-4 . TGTGCCAGCAGCCTGGACAGAGCTATGGTGGCTTTCTTT CASSLDRAMVAFF
TRBJ2-1 TRBD2 TRBV5-1 many TGCGCCAGCAGCTTGTCGACTAGCGGTCTCGGGGGAGAGCAGTTCTTC CASSLSTSGLGGEQFF
TRBJ1-2 . TRBV20-1 many TGCAGTGCTAGATCCGTTGGCTACACCTTC CSARSVGYTF
TRBJ2-3 TRBD2 TRBV9 few TGTGCCAGCAGCGTGGTAGGGACTAACACAGATACGCAGTATTTT CASSVVGTNTDTQYF
TRBJ1-2 TRBD1 TRBV29-1 many TGCAGCGTTGAGGGGACAGAGAAGAACTATGGCTACACCTTC CSVEGTEKNYGYTF
TRBJ2-1 . TRBV7-7 many TGTGCTAGCAGCTTAGCGGAAAGTTACAATGAGCAGTTCTTC CASSLAESYNEQFF
TRBJ1-5 . TRBV12-3/TRBV12-4 . TGTGCCAGCAGTTCAAGGACTCGATCGGGGCCCCAGCATTTT CASSSRTRSGPQHF
TRBJ2-3 TRBD1 TRBV20-1 many TGCAGTGCTTCCCAGACAGGGGGTGGCACAGATACGCAGTATTTT CSASQTGGGTDTQYF
TRBJ2-3 . TRBV29-1 many TGCAGCGTTGACGACAGGATCATAGATACGCAGTATTTT CSVDDRIIDTQYF
TRBJ1-2 . TRBV7-9 many TGTGCCAGCAGCTTATCGCTGGACGACTATGGCTACACCTTC CASSLSLDDYGYTF
TRBJ2-3 . TRBV5-1 many TGCGCCAGCAGCTCTCAGGGTGGCGATACGCAGTATTTT CASSSQGGDTQYF
TRBJ2-7 TRBD2 TRBV20-1 many TGCAGTGCTCTCGGGACTAGCGGGGGGTATTCCTACGAGCAGTACTTC CSALGTSGGYSYEQYF
TRBJ1-5 . TRBV7-2 many TGTGCCAGCAGCCTGACCCAGGGGCCTCAGCCCCAGCATTTT CASSLTQGPQPQHF
TRBJ2-2 . TRBV4-2 many TGTGCCAGCAGCCAAGATATGATGGGGGCAACCGGGGAGCTGTTTTTT CASSQDMMGATGELFF
TRBJ2-2 . TRBV12-3/TRBV12-4 many TGTGCCAGCAGTTCCAATGCGGCGGGTCCCGGGGAGCTGTTTTTT CASSSNAAGPGELFF
TRBJ1-2 . TRBV20-1 many TGCAGTGCTAGTGGACGGACTAACTATGGCTACACCTTC CSASGRTNYGYTF
TRBJ2-7 . TRBV10-3 many TGTGCCATCAGTGAGGGCCCGAATTCCGGGTCCAGAGCCTACGAGCAGTACTTC CAISEGPNSGSRAYEQYF
TRBJ2-1 . TRBV20-1 many TGCAGTGCTAGAGTTTTTAGCGGTAGTCCGACTTACAATGAGCAGTTCTTC CSARVFSGSPTYNEQFF
TRBJ2-7 TRBD1 TRBV5-1 many TGCGCCAGCAGCCTGAGACAGGGCGAGCAGTACTTC CASSLRQGEQYF
TRBJ2-7 . TRBV5-1 many TGCGCCAGCAGCTTGTTCCCGGGACGGACCTACGAGCAGTACTTC CASSLFPGRTYEQYF
TRBJ2-1 TRBD2 TRBV5-1 many TGCGCCAGCAGCTTGGATGGGACTAATTACAATGAGCAGTTCTTC CASSLDGTNYNEQFF